The 6 T cell receptor beta chains below all came from one sample that was sequenced in a study of cytomegalovirus exposure and HLA in healthy donors. Amplification used 60 Vbeta primers and 13 Jbeta primers. The method was immunoSEQ multiplex PCR; TCRdb's version includes in-frame clones alone and lacks a portion of them. The repertoire holds 90,000 to 150,000 clones, around 77% seen once, with roughly 6% in the top ten. The sequenced sample was PBMCs. The receptors derive from a man in his late teens or twenties in good health and CMV-seropositive.

This chain uses TRBV4-1 with TRBJ2-5; TRBD2 matches 10 bases. The end of the DNA aligns better with TRBJ2-7, so the J call may be wrong. CDR3 length equals 15 residues. Per the germline V gene, CDR1 is MGHRA and CDR2 is YSYEKL. CDR3 in amino acids: CASSQRTSGFSEQYF. The DNA for the CDR3 is TGCGCCAGCAGCCAGCGGACTAGCGGCTTCTCCGAGCAGTACTTC.

In the case of this clone: A far larger clone is one base from this, pointing to a likely read error. The same CDR3 can be traced to other DNA sequences in this sample. The chain joins TRBV11-2 to TRBJ1-2; TRBD1 matches 8 bases. The germline gives CDR1 SGHAT, CDR2 FQNNGV. The CDR3 spans 16 residues. J lost 3 bases, V lost 5 bases, and 11 bases had no gene match. CDR3 region: CASSQDSRGPYYGYTF. The DNA of the CDR3 is TGTGCCAGCAGCCAAGATTCCAGGGGGCCATACTATGGCTACACCTTC.

This chain links TRBV28 with TRBJ2-5; weak D call: TRBD2 (5 bases). V was trimmed by 4 bases and J by 7 bases, leaving 13 bases between them. Germline values: CDR1 MDHEN, CDR2 SYDVKM. The CDR3 has 13 residues. The CDR3 DNA reads TGTGCCAGCAGTTCTGGGAGTCTCGGGACCCAGTACTTC. It specifies CASSSGSLGTQYF.

This chain uses TRBV30 with TRBJ2-1; no definite D call. Germline CDR1 GTSNPN, CDR2 SVGIG (reference sequence). The CDR3 spans 16 residues. V dropped 2 bases and J dropped 0 bases, with 14 bases sitting between them. The CDR3: CAWSFYDILSYNEQFF. CDR3 DNA: TGTGCCTGGAGTTTTTACGACATTCTCTCCTACAATGAGCAGTTCTTC.

This clone was recorded once. V and J are TRBV6-6 and TRBJ1-1; no definite D call. From germline, CDR1 is MNHNY and CDR2 SVGAGI (reference sequence). The germline V and J ends were trimmed by 6 bases and 0 bases, with 8 bases remaining between them. This CDR3 is built from 13 residues. The CDR3 reads CASSFQVNTEAFF. The CDR3 DNA reads as TGTGCCAGCAGCTTCCAGGTGAACACTGAAGCTTTCTTT.

This chain uses TRBV21-1 with TRBJ1-1; the DNA was not compared with TRBD1, the D call given in the table. TRBV21-1 is a pseudogene locus. The CDR3 runs 17 residues. The CDR3 sequence: CASSKGGTGGRGTEAFF. In DNA, the CDR3 is TGTGCCAGCAGCAAAGGCGGGACAGGGGGCCGGGGCACTGAAGCTTTCTTT.